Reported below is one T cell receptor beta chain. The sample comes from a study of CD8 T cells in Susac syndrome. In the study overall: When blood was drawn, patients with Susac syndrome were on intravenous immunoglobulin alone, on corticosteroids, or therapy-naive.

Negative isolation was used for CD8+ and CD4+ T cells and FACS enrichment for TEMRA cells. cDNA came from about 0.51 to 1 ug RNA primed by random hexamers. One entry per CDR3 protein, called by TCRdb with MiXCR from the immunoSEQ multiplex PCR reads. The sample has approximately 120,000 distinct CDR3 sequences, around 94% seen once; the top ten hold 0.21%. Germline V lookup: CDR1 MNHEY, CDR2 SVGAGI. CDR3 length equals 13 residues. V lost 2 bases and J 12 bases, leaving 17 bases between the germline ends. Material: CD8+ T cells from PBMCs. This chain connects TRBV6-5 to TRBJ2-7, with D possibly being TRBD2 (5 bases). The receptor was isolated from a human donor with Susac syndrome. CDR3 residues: CASSYVVFGGLYF. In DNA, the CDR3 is TGTGCCAGCAGTTACGTCGTCTTTGGCGGACTGTACTTC.